This T cell receptor beta chain was observed in a study of T-cell reconstitution after alpha-beta-depleted transplantation in children. Overall study findings and caveats: Fresh T-cell production supplied most of the T-cell counts and diversity seen one year after transplant. Expanded graft clones, several hundred of them, were reportedly the source of alpha-beta T cells about two months after transplant. From surviving recipient T cells and thymic progenitors came the high day-60 TCRbeta diversity observed in some patients.

This clonotype was observed many times. Its antigen is unknown. Unique molecular identifiers were incorporated into the prepared TCRbeta library. TCRdb passed the PCR reads through MiXCR, listing each CDR3 protein once. The sample comprises some 120,000 distinct CDR3 sequences, 10% of which are singletons, and around 35% rests with the top ten. From germline, CDR1 is SGHRS and CDR2 YFSETQ. The CDR3 covers 16 residues. V lost 0 bases to trimming and J lost 3 bases, with 10 bases between them. Sequencing was performed on PBMCs, taken before TCRalphabeta/CD19-depleted stem cell transplant. The clonotype comes from a boy aged 2 to 10 with acute lymphoblastic leukemia, due to receive a stem cell transplant. The J gene is TRBJ2-6, the V gene TRBV5-1; D remains ambiguous. CDR3 bases: TGCGCCAGCAGCTTGGCTATCGTTGATGGGGCCAACGTCCTGACTTTC. It is translated as CASSLAIVDGANVLTF.